This section outlines one T cell receptor beta chain sequence together with its context. Documented time point: after dendritic cell vaccination, including at tumor progression/relapse. These data belong to a study of glioma-infiltrating T cells after dendritic cell vaccination. Trimming at V came to 2 bases and at J to 6 bases, leaving 12 bases not matched to a gene. Per germline, CDR1 SGHRS and CDR2 YFSETQ. The CDR3 loop spans 18 amino acids. Method: immunoSEQ multiplex PCR; TCRdb's copy keeps in-frame clones and lacks some. The data hold approximately 92,000 clones, with around 80% observed a single time.

The sequenced sample was blood, obtained after dendritic cell vaccination. The clonotype comes from a human donor with glioblastoma. V usage is TRBV5-1 and J usage is TRBJ2-7, with TRBD2 identical over 15 bases. The CDR3 DNA reads TGCGCCAGCAGCTTATCGGGACTAGCGGGAGGTCGTCTCCCCGAGCAGTACTTC. Protein: CASSLSGLAGGRLPEQYF.